A single T cell receptor (beta chain) is shown here with its context. No antigen is known for it. This sample is drawn from a study of T cell responses to AZD1222 COVID-19 vaccine. Whole-study results and caveats: Along spike, vaccine-associated CD4 TCRs were found throughout, with dominance at 160-218 and 743-854. The donor group comprised mostly white British people and more females; the analysis possibly underestimated clonal diversity. Samples come after the peak T cell response, not at day 14. Regions left unmutated in variants are reportedly the target of nearly half of spike-specific TCRs.

Some clones are missing from TCRdb's copy, which holds only in-frame ones; the method was immunoSEQ multiplex PCR. The top ten hold around 20% of the sample, which has around 100,000 clones, 75% to 90% seen once. V lost 5 bases to trimming and J lost 5 bases, with 5 bases between them. Looked up from germline, CDR1 is LGHDT and CDR2 is YNNKEL (reference sequence). This CDR3 region has 11 residues. Sample: peripheral blood, taken on day 0 of AZD1222 vaccination. This clonotype originated in an adult in good health. The V and J genes are TRBV3-1 (or the pseudogene TRBV3-2) and TRBJ2-3, with D unclear. The CDR3 region has the DNA TGTGCCAGCAGCATTGAAGATACGCAGTATTTT. Translation: CASSIEDTQYF.